A selection of T cell receptor beta chains follows, all from one sample in a study of cytomegalovirus exposure and HLA in healthy donors. Profiling relied on immunoSEQ multiplex PCR, and the TCRdb table lists in-frame clones only, not all of them. The repertoire consists of fewer than 150,000 clones, with over 70% occurring once and the leading ten covering about 4.7%. Specimen: PBMCs. These receptor sequences come from a male donor in good health and CMV-seronegative. Each CDR3 is given with its conserved first and last residue. The D gene is left open where the match is weak. Size is stated for part of the rows, as once, few or many counts, or as a class when the clone is expanded.

>.|TRBV7-8|TRBD1|TRBJ2-1
CASSLVVRQGGGRGNEQFF
TGTGCCAGCAGCTTAGTGGTGCGACAGGGGGGCGGAAGGGGGAATGAGCAGTTCTTC
>.|TRBV5-5|TRBD1|TRBJ1-2
CASSYGTGGSPGYTF
TGTGCCAGCAGCTACGGGACAGGGGGTTCCCCAGGCTACACCTTC
>.|TRBV6-5|TRBD1|TRBJ1-2
CASRTGAAAPYGYTF
TGTGCCAGCAGAACAGGGGCCGCGGCCCCCTATGGCTACACCTTC
>.|TRBV5-6|TRBD2|TRBJ2-7
CASSLGGGFKKTYEQYF
TGTGCCAGCAGCCTGGGGGGAGGGTTTAAGAAAACCTACGAGCAGTACTTC
>few|TRBV6-5|.|TRBJ1-4
CASSPGFNEKLFF
TGTGCCAGCAGTCCGGGGTTCAATGAAAAACTGTTTTTT
>.|TRBV11-2|.|TRBJ2-1
CASSLGLRYNEQFF
TGTGCCAGCAGCTTAGGACTCCGGTACAATGAGCAGTTCTTC
>.|TRBV28|.|TRBJ1-1
CASSGQNTEAFF
TGTGCCAGCAGTGGACAGAACACTGAAGCTTTCTTT
>.|TRBV5-1|.|TRBJ2-1
CASSKVQDVYNEQFF
TGCGCCAGCAGCAAAGTACAGGATGTATACAATGAGCAGTTCTTC
>once|TRBV29-1|.|TRBJ2-7
CSVLPEQGYEQYF
TGCAGCGTCCTACCCGAACAGGGCTACGAGCAGTACTTC
>.|TRBV6-1|TRBD1|TRBJ1-5
CASSETDRGGGNQPQHF
TGTGCCAGCAGTGAAACCGACAGGGGTGGAGGCAATCAGCCCCAGCATTTT
>.|TRBV2|.|TRBJ1-2
CASSVLGGDYGGYTF
TGTGCCAGCAGTGTTTTAGGGGGGGATTATGGTGGCTACACCTTC
>.|TRBV28|.|TRBJ1-1
CASTMARAEAFF
TGTGCCAGCACCATGGCGCGGGCTGAAGCTTTCTTT
>.|TRBV2|.|TRBJ1-1
CASSPTTGSPEAFF
TGTGCCAGCAGCCCTACTACAGGGAGTCCTGAAGCTTTCTTT
>.|TRBV5-1|TRBD1|TRBJ2-2
CASTGQDTGELFF
TGCGCCAGCACCGGACAGGACACCGGGGAGCTGTTTTTT
>.|TRBV9|.|TRBJ2-5
CASSAITYQETQYF
TGTGCCAGCAGCGCTATAACGTACCAAGAGACCCAGTACTTC
>few|TRBV7-2|.|TRBJ2-2
CASSPRPAGASGELFF
TGTGCCAGCAGCCCGAGGCCCGCGGGGGCAAGCGGGGAGCTGTTTTTT
>.|TRBV18|.|TRBJ2-7
CASSSTPASTYEQYF
TGTGCCAGCTCGTCGACTCCCGCCTCGACCTACGAGCAGTACTTC
>.|TRBV29-1|TRBD1|TRBJ1-3
CSVGQGGNTIYF
TGCAGCGTCGGACAGGGGGGGAACACCATATATTTT
>.|TRBV6-5|TRBD1|TRBJ1-6
CASSYGTGLNSPLHF
TGTGCCAGCAGTTACGGGACAGGGCTAAATTCACCCCTCCACTTT
>.|TRBV10-3|.|TRBJ1-1
CAISEGQALAFF
TGTGCCATCAGTGAGGGCCAGGCCCTCGCTTTCTTT
>.|TRBV28|TRBD1|TRBJ1-2
CASLTGTRSYTF
TGTGCCAGCTTGACAGGGACTAGGAGCTACACCTTC
>.|TRBV7-2|TRBD1|TRBJ2-5
CASTVDRARETQYF
TGTGCCAGCACCGTAGACAGGGCGAGGGAGACCCAGTACTTC
>.|TRBV19|.|TRBJ1-1
CASRSRSDTEAFF
TGTGCCAGTAGAAGCAGGTCAGACACTGAAGCTTTCTTT
>.|TRBV6-4|TRBD1|TRBJ1-5
CASSVDRVSAAGNQPQHF
TGTGCCAGCAGTGTTGACAGGGTGTCCGCCGCTGGCAATCAGCCCCAGCATTTT
>.|TRBV7-9|TRBD1|TRBJ1-1
CASSLESGGTEAFF
TGTGCCAGCAGCTTAGAGTCAGGGGGCACTGAAGCTTTCTTT
>.|TRBV7-2|.|TRBJ1-5
CASSQFGNQPQHF
TGTGCCAGCAGCCAGTTCGGCAATCAGCCCCAGCATTTT
>few|TRBV11-2|TRBD1|TRBJ1-4
CASSLGVGTGVSNEKLFF
TGTGCCAGCAGCTTAGGGGTTGGGACAGGGGTATCTAATGAAAAACTGTTTTTT
>.|TRBV7-2|.|TRBJ2-5
CASSISSWRVQETQYF
TGTGCCAGCAGCATCTCGAGCTGGCGGGTCCAAGAGACCCAGTACTTC
>few|TRBV9|TRBD1|TRBJ2-2
CASSVLTGGAGELFF
TGTGCCAGCAGCGTATTGACAGGGGGGGCCGGGGAGCTGTTTTTT
>once|TRBV15|TRBD1|TRBJ1-2
CATSRTGGPNYGYTF
TGTGCCACCAGCAGGACAGGGGGCCCTAACTATGGCTACACCTTC
>.|TRBV9|TRBD1|TRBJ1-2
CASSAGQGLDGYTF
TGTGCCAGCAGCGCGGGACAGGGGCTGGATGGCTACACCTTC
>.|TRBV29-1|TRBD1|TRBJ2-1
CSVGVRGQGNNEQFF
TGCAGCGTTGGAGTTCGAGGACAGGGAAACAATGAGCAGTTCTTC
>few|TRBV5-1|TRBD1|TRBJ1-3
CASSSGTGSGNTIYF
TGCGCCAGCAGCTCAGGGACAGGCTCTGGAAACACCATATATTTT
>.|TRBV5-1|.|TRBJ2-5
CASSLGPGRQETQYF
TGCGCCAGCAGCTTGGGTCCAGGCCGCCAAGAGACCCAGTACTTC
>.|TRBV7-3|TRBD2|TRBJ2-5
CASSLGGGRAGTQYF
TGTGCCAGCAGCTTAGGCGGGGGGCGGGCCGGGACCCAGTACTTC
>few|TRBV18|TRBD1|TRBJ1-1
CASSLDRASLEAFF
TGTGCCAGCTCACTCGACAGGGCCTCTTTGGAAGCTTTCTTT
>.|TRBV7-9|TRBD2|TRBJ2-1
CASSLKRGGRDEQFF
TGTGCCAGCAGCTTAAAGCGGGGGGGCCGAGATGAGCAGTTCTTC
>.|TRBV6-6|TRBD2|TRBJ2-1
CASGPAGGNEQFF
TGTGCCAGCGGCCCCGCGGGGGGTAATGAGCAGTTCTTC
>.|TRBV9|.|TRBJ2-5
CASSFGTSETQYF
TGTGCCAGCAGCTTCGGGACTTCCGAGACCCAGTACTTC
>.|TRBV19|.|TRBJ1-1
CASSIYTGLEAFF
TGTGCCAGTAGTATCTACACAGGCCTAGAAGCTTTCTTT